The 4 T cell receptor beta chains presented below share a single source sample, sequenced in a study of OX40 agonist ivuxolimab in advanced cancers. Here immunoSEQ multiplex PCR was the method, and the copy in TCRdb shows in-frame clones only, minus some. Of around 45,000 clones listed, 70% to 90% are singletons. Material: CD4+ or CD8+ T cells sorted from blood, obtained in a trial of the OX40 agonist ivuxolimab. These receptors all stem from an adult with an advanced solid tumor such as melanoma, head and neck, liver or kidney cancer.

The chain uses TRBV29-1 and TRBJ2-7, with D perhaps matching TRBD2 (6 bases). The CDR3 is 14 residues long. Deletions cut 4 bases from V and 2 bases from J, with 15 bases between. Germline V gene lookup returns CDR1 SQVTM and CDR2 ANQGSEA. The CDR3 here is CSVVGGEGTYEQYF. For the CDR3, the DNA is TGCAGCGTTGTGGGGGGAGAGGGCACCTACGAGCAGTACTTC.

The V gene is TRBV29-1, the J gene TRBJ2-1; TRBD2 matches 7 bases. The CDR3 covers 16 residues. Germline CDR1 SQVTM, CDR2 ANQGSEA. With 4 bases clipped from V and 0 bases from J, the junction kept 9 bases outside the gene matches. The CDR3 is CSVVSASGSSYNEQFF. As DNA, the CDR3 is TGCAGCGTTGTATCGGCTAGCGGAAGCTCCTACAATGAGCAGTTCTTC.

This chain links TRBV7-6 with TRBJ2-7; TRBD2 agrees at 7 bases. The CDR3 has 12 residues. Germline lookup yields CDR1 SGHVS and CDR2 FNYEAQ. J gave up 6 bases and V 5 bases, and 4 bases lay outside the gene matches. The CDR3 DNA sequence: TGTGCCAGCAGCGCAACGGGGGGCGAGCAGTACTTC. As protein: CASSATGGEQYF.

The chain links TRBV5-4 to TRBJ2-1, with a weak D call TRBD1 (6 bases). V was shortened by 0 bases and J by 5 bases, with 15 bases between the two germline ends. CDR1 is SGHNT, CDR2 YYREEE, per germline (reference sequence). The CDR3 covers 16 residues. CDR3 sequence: CASSLGGLKTHNEQFF. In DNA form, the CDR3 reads TGTGCCAGCAGCTTGGGGGGGCTAAAAACCCACAATGAGCAGTTCTTC.